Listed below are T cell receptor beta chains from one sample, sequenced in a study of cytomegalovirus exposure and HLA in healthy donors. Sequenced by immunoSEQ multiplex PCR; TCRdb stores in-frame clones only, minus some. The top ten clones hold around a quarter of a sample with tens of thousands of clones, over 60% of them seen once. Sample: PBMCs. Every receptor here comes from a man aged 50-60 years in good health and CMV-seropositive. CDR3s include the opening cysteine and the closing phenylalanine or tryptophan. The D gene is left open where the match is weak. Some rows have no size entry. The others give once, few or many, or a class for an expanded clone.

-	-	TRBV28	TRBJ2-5	TGTGCCAGCAGTTTAACTCACAGGGTCCAAGAGACCCAGTACTTC	CASSLTHRVQETQYF
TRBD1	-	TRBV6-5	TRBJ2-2	TGTGCCAGCAGTTACCGGGACAGGGTGGACGGGGAGCTGTTTTTT	CASSYRDRVDGELFF
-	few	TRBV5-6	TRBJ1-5	TGTGCCAGCAGCCCTAATCAGCCCCAGCATTTT	CASSPNQPQHF
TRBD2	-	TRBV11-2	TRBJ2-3	TGTGCCAGCAGCTTCGAGACTAGCGGCGTTAGCACAGATACGCAGTATTTT	CASSFETSGVSTDTQYF
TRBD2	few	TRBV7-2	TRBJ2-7	TGTGCCAGCAGCTTAGTGGCTAGCGGGAGACTCTCCTACGAGCAGTACTTC	CASSLVASGRLSYEQYF
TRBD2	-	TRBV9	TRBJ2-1	TGTGCCAGCAGCGTAGAGACTAGCTACTACAATGAGCAGTTCTTC	CASSVETSYYNEQFF
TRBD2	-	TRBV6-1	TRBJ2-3	TGTGCCAGCAGGAGGGACCGGGGGGGCACAGATACGCAGTATTTT	CASRRDRGGTDTQYF
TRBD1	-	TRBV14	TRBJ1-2	TGTGCCAGCAGCCGAGGGACAGAGAGAGTCATCTATGGCTACACCTTC	CASSRGTERVIYGYTF
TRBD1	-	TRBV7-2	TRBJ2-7	TGTGCCAGCAGCTTAAACAGGGGGGTCTACGAGCAGTACTTC	CASSLNRGVYEQYF
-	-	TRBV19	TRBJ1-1	TGTGCCAGTAGTCCGGGGACTACCACTGAAGCTTTCTTT	CASSPGTTTEAFF
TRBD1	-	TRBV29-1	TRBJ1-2	TGCAGCGTCCACACCGGGACAGTGTCAAACTATGGCTACACCTTC	CSVHTGTVSNYGYTF
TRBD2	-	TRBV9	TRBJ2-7	TGTGCCAGCAGCGTAGAGGGTAGCGGGTATCTCTCCTACGAGCAGTACTTC	CASSVEGSGYLSYEQYF
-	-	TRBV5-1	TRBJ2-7	TGCGCCAGCAGCTTGAGCGTTTCCTACGAGCAGTACTTC	CASSLSVSYEQYF
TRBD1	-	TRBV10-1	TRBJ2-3	TGCGCCAGCAGAATGACAGGGGATGGTACGCAGTATTTT	CASRMTGDGTQYF
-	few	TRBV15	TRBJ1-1	TGTGCCACCAGCAGAGATTTTCGGGGAAGTAACACTGAAGCTTTCTTT	CATSRDFRGSNTEAFF
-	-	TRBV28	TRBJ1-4	TGTGCCAGCAGTAGGACAGCAACTAATGAAAAACTGTTTTTT	CASSRTATNEKLFF
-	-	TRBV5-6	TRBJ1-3	TGTGCCAGCAGCAGAGACAGAGGAAACACCATATATTTT	CASSRDRGNTIYF
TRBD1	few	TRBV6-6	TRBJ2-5	TGTGCCAGCAGTTCCCCGGGACAGGGTGAGGAGACCCAGTACTTC	CASSSPGQGEETQYF
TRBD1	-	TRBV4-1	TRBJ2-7	TGCGCCAGCAGCCCCGCCCCCGACGGGACAGGTAGCTCCTACGAGCAGTACTTC	CASSPAPDGTGSSYEQYF
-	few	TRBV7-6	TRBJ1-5	TGTGCCAGCAGCTCGGGACTCCCCGGGGGTCAGCCCCAGCATTTT	CASSSGLPGGQPQHF
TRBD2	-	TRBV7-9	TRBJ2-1	TGTGCCAGCAGCTTACCAACTAGCGGGGGGCAGGTTGAGCAGTTCTTC	CASSLPTSGGQVEQFF
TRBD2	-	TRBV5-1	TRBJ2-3	TGCGCCAGCAGCTTGGCGGTAGCGGGGAACACAGATACGCAGTATTTT	CASSLAVAGNTDTQYF
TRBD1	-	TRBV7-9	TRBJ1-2	TGTGCCAGCAGCGGGCGGGACAGCACCGCCGCCACCTTC	CASSGRDSTAATF
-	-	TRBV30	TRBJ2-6	TGTGCCTGTTCTGCGGTCCCGGTAGGAGGGGCCAACGTCCTGACTTTC	CACSAVPVGGANVLTF
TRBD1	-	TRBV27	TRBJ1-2	TGTGCCAGCAGTCCTTGGACAGGGGCTAATTATGGCTACACCTTC	CASSPWTGANYGYTF
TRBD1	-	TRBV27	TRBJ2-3	TGTGCCAGCAGTTTGGGACAGCCAGATACGCAGTATTTT	CASSLGQPDTQYF
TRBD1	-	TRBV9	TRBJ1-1	TGTGCCAGCAGCCCGAGAGGGACAGGGAACACTGAAGCTTTCTTT	CASSPRGTGNTEAFF
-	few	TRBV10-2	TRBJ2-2	TGCGCCAGCAGTGAGCGAGCGGTCCACACCGGGGAGCTGTTTTTT	CASSERAVHTGELFF
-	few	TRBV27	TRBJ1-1	TGTGCCAGCAGAGAAGGGGCTCCGAACACTGAAGCTTTCTTT	CASREGAPNTEAFF
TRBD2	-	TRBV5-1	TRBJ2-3	TGCGCCAGCAAGGGACTAGCGGGAGGACTTAGCACAGATACGCAGTATTTT	CASKGLAGGLSTDTQYF
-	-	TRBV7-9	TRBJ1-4	TGTGCCAGCAGCTTCGGCAGGGCCCGGGTTCCTAATGAAAAACTGTTTTTT	CASSFGRARVPNEKLFF
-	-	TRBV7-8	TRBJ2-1	TGTGCCAGCAGCGGCAAGTTGGAGCGGGTGGCTAGGTACAATGAGCAGTTCTTC	CASSGKLERVARYNEQFF
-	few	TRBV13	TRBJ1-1	TGTGCCAGCAGCGGGGGCCGCCACACTGAAGCTTTCTTT	CASSGGRHTEAFF
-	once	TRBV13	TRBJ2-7	TGTGCCAGCAGCCCGATCTGGGGCGAAGGGCAGGGAACCTACGAGCAGTACTTC	CASSPIWGEGQGTYEQYF
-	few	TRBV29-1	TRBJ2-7	TGCAGCGTTGTGGCCCGCCAGGGAGGCTCCTACGAGCAGTACTTC	CSVVARQGGSYEQYF
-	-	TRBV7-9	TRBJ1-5	TGTGCCAGTGGGGTCAGGGATAGCAATCAGCCCCAGCATTTT	CASGVRDSNQPQHF
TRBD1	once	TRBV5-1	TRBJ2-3	TGCGCCAGCAGCTCACAGGGGTGGGGCACAGATACGCAGTATTTT	CASSSQGWGTDTQYF
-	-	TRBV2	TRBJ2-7	TGTGCCAGCAGTGAACTGCGGACTCCTACCTACGAGCAGTACTTC	CASSELRTPTYEQYF
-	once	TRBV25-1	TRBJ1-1	TGTGCCAGCACGGTGGGGCATGGATTTATGAACACTGAAGCTTTCTTT	CASTVGHGFMNTEAFF
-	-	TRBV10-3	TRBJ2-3	TGTGCCATCAGTGAGGAGGTAGCTAGCACAGATACGCAGTATTTT	CAISEEVASTDTQYF
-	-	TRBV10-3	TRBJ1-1	TGTGCCATCAAAAAAGCGCCCGTTGGTAGCACTGAAGCTTTCTTT	CAIKKAPVGSTEAFF
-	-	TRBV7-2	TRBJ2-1	TGTGCCAGCAGCCGTTTCCCGGCTAGCCTTGTGGGGAATGAGCAGTTCTTC	CASSRFPASLVGNEQFF
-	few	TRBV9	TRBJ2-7	TGTGCCAGCAGCGTAACCGGGAGCTCCTACGAGCAGTACTTC	CASSVTGSSYEQYF
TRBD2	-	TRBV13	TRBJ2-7	TGTGCCAGCAGCTATCTAGCGGGAGGGCCAAGCTCCTACGAGCAGTACTTC	CASSYLAGGPSSYEQYF
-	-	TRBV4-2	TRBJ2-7	TGTGCCAGCAGCCAAGATGAGGTAGCGACCCAAAACGGCGAGCAGTACTTC	CASSQDEVATQNGEQYF
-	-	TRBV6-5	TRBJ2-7	TGTGCCAGCAGTTACTCGACAGGTCCCCCCTACGAGCAGTACTTC	CASSYSTGPPYEQYF
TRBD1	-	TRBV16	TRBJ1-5	TGTGCCAGCAGCCAATCGGCGGGACAGGGGGATGGGGCCCAGCATTTT	CASSQSAGQGDGAQHF
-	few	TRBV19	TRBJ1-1	TGTGCCAGTAGTATAGTGCAGGGGCAGTTGAACACTGAAGCTTTCTTT	CASSIVQGQLNTEAFF
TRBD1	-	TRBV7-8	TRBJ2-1	TGTGCCAGCAGCTTAGTAGGGGGCCCCTACAATGAGCAGTTCTTC	CASSLVGGPYNEQFF
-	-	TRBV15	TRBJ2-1	TGTGCCACCAGGGGGGACACCACCTTTTACAATGAGCAGTTCTTC	CATRGDTTFYNEQFF
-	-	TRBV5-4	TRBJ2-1	TGTGCCAGCAGCACCAGGGGACCCTACAATGAGCAGTTCTTC	CASSTRGPYNEQFF
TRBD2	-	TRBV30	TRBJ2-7	TGTGCCTGGAGCCCACTAGCGGGTATCTACGAGCAGTACTTC	CAWSPLAGIYEQYF
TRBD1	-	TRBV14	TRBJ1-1	TGTGCCAGCAGCCCGGACAGGGGGCTGGTTTTGTGCACTGAAGCTTTCTTT	CASSPDRGLVLCTEAFF
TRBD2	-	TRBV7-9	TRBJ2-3	TGTGCCAGCAGCTTAAGACTAGCGGCAGCGCGGGATACGCAGTATTTT	CASSLRLAAARDTQYF
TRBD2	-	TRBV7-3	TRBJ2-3	TGTGCCAGCAGCCCCCAGACTAGCGGGAGGGCCGGGAGCACAGATACGCAGTATTTT	CASSPQTSGRAGSTDTQYF
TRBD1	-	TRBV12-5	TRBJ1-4	TGTGCTAGTGGTTTGGCCTCCGGGACAGGGGGCGAAAAACTGTTTTTT	CASGLASGTGGEKLFF
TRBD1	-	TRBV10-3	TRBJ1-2	TGTGCCTCAAAGGGGACAGAAAATGGCTACACCTTC	CASKGTENGYTF